This note documents a single TCR beta chain sequence. Its matching antigen is unknown. The source of the sample is a study of CXCR3-negative and CXCR3-positive naive CD8 T cells. Study results and caveats: Cryopreserved cells showed partially decreased CXCR3 expression, and most assays used fresh PBMCs. The study found comparably high diversity in both naive subsets and much lower diversity in memory CD8+ cells. Relative to CXCR3-negative naive cells, CXCR3-positive naive cells had more hydrophobic TRB CDR3s.

The CDR3 spans 13 residues. Germline values: CDR1 DFQATT, CDR2 SNEGSKA (reference sequence). It was by 5' RACE with UMI labels that the TRB cDNA libraries were prepared. TCRdb re-called the 5' RACE reads; one entry per CDR3 protein, DNA not given. The table for this sample gives about 98,000 distinct CDR3 sequences. The chain has TRBV20-1 and TRBJ1-6; TCRdb indicates TRBD1, and absent DNA this call remains unverified. The sample was naive CXCR3+ CD8+ T cells from blood. Subset meaning: CD45RO-CCR7+CD27+CD95- naive CD8+ T cells expressing CXCR3 (TNR3+). The source is a human donor in good health. Some clones in this sample may be carry-over from other donors' samples. The CDR3 reads CSASAGEASPLHF.